The rows below give T cell receptor beta chains drawn from one sample of a study of T-cell reconstitution after alpha-beta-depleted transplantation in children. TCRdb recomputed calls from the PCR reads with MiXCR, one row per CDR3 protein. The sample has about a million distinct CDR3 sequences; around 30% are singletons. The sequencing here drew on PBMCs, mostly from graft donor cells, taken 360 days after TCRalphabeta/CD19-depleted stem cell transplant. The receptors come from a boy less than two years old who had a stem cell transplant for SCID, so the T cells may come from the graft donor. Each CDR3 is given with its conserved first and last residue. D genes are given only for firm matches. Clone size is stated in some rows and not others, as once, few, many or a class when expanded.

d_gene	v_gene	abundance	j_gene	CDR3nt	CDR3aa
TRBD1	TRBV25-1	NA	TRBJ2-3	TGTGCCAGCAGTGAATCCCCATCAGGGGGCAGCCTCACAGATACGCAGTATTTT	CASSESPSGGSLTDTQYF
NA	TRBV20-1	NA	TRBJ2-7	TGCAGTGCGTCGGCTAGCTCCTACGAGCAGTACTTC	CSASASSYEQYF
TRBD1	TRBV9	NA	TRBJ1-1	TGTGCCAGCAGCGTAGCGACAGGGAGGGAGGCTGAAGCTTTCTTT	CASSVATGREAEAFF
TRBD2	TRBV2	NA	TRBJ2-3	TGTGCCAGCGCACTAGCGGGGGAATCTAGCACAGATACGCAGTATTTT	CASALAGESSTDTQYF
TRBD2	TRBV5-1	NA	TRBJ2-1	TGCGCCAGCAGCTCGGGGGGAACCACCTCCTACAATGAGCAGTTCTTC	CASSSGGTTSYNEQFF
NA	TRBV15	NA	TRBJ1-1	TGTGCCACCAGCAGAGACTTAGGGGCCACTGAAGCTTTCTTT	CATSRDLGATEAFF
NA	TRBV20-1	NA	TRBJ1-1	TGCAGTGCCTCAAGCTCGGCCACTGAAGCTTTCTTT	CSASSSATEAFF
NA	TRBV5-1	few	TRBJ2-1	TGCGCCAGCAGTGCCGTCTATCGTTCTCTTCGGTGGCAGTTCTTC	CASSAVYRSLRWQFF
NA	TRBV10-2	few	TRBJ1-2	TGCGCCAGCAGTGTGGGGTACTATGGCTACACCTTC	CASSVGYYGYTF
TRBD1	TRBV5-5	few	TRBJ2-5	TGTGCCAGCAAAAAGGGTCCCACAGGGGTACAAGAGACCCAGTACTTC	CASKKGPTGVQETQYF
NA	TRBV6-1	few	TRBJ2-5	TGTGCCAGCAGAAGGGGGGGGATAGGGGAGACCCAGTACTTC	CASRRGGIGETQYF
NA	TRBV7-9	few	TRBJ2-5	TGTGCCAGCAGCCCCACGGGACGGAAACAAGAGACCCAGTACTTC	CASSPTGRKQETQYF
NA	TRBV20-1	NA	TRBJ2-1	TGCAGTGCTGATAGGGGGTGGAGGTACAATGAGCAGTTCTTC	CSADRGWRYNEQFF
NA	TRBV6-6	few	TRBJ2-7	TGTGCCAGCAGGCAAGCTATGGCCGAGCAGTACTTC	CASRQAMAEQYF
NA	TRBV15	NA	TRBJ2-1	TGTGCCACCAGCAGAGACGAGAGGGTTCGTGGGGGTGAGCAGTTCTTC	CATSRDERVRGGEQFF
NA	TRBV9	few	TRBJ2-1	TGTGCCAGCAGCGTGGGGGAACCTCATGAGCAGTTCTTC	CASSVGEPHEQFF
NA	TRBV27	few	TRBJ1-2	TGTGCCAGCAGTTGGGGCCCTTTCTATGGCTACACCTTC	CASSWGPFYGYTF
NA	TRBV18	few	TRBJ2-3	TGTGCCAGCTCCCAACAGAGCACAGATACGCAGTATTTT	CASSQQSTDTQYF
NA	TRBV2	NA	TRBJ2-1	TGTGCCAGCAGTCTAGGAGGTAGCACCCTTTCCTACAATGAGCAGTTCTTC	CASSLGGSTLSYNEQFF
NA	TRBV7-9	NA	TRBJ2-5	TGTGCCAGCAGCTTAAGGATGGTAGCGGAAGAGACCCAGTACTTC	CASSLRMVAEETQYF
NA	TRBV4-3	few	TRBJ2-3	TGCGCCAGCAGCCCTTTATATGAAAGGGAATTCACAGATACGCAGTATTTT	CASSPLYEREFTDTQYF
NA	TRBV7-2	NA	TRBJ2-2	TGTGCCAGCAGCTTAGGTGTTCATTTCAGGACCGGGGAGCTGTTTTTT	CASSLGVHFRTGELFF
NA	TRBV12-3/TRBV12-4	few	TRBJ2-7	TGTGCCAGCAGTCCGTCTTTGGGAGCAGGGGACCACGAGCAGTACTTC	CASSPSLGAGDHEQYF
NA	TRBV24-1	NA	TRBJ2-2	TGTGCCAGACTTAGGGCCGGGGAGCTGTTTTTT	CARLRAGELFF
TRBD1	TRBV5-1	many	TRBJ2-2	TGCGCCAGCAGCTCCCCTCACAGGGGCACCGGGGAGCTGTTTTTT	CASSSPHRGTGELFF
TRBD2	TRBV7-6	few	TRBJ2-1	TGTGCCAGCAGCTTAGGGGGTCTAGCGGGGGTTGAGCAGTTCTTC	CASSLGGLAGVEQFF
NA	TRBV7-9	NA	TRBJ2-7	TGTGCCAGCAGCTTAGGGGCGGGACCCAAAACCTACGAGCAGTACTTC	CASSLGAGPKTYEQYF
NA	TRBV5-5	NA	TRBJ2-7	TGTGCCAGCAGCTGGTTAGCCAGCGAGCAGTACTTC	CASSWLASEQYF
NA	TRBV6-1	few	TRBJ2-5	TGTGCCAGCAGTAGGTGGAGGGGAGAGACCCAGTACTTC	CASSRWRGETQYF
NA	TRBV25-1	few	TRBJ2-3	TGTGCCAGCAGTGAATATATGGGCCTCACAGATACGCAGTATTTT	CASSEYMGLTDTQYF
NA	TRBV4-1	NA	TRBJ2-7	TGCGCCAGCAGCCAAGATGGAGTGGCGGCCTTTTCCTACGAGCAGTACTTC	CASSQDGVAAFSYEQYF
NA	TRBV28	few	TRBJ2-1	TGTGCCAGCAGTTTTGTGGATTCGGCTGAGCAGTTCTTC	CASSFVDSAEQFF
NA	TRBV19	few	TRBJ2-1	TGTGCCAGCATGCTCGGTCCTAGCTCCTACAATGAGCAGTTCTTC	CASMLGPSSYNEQFF